A selection of T cell receptor beta chains follows, all from one sample in a study of shared clonotypes between healthy human individuals. Repertoires were generated with immunoSEQ multiplex PCR, while TCRdb's copy carries only in-frame clones and drops some. The data show about 1.1 million clones, around 78% seen once. Input material: memory CD4+ T cells from PBMCs. The receptors were gathered from a man aged 18 to 29 in good health. Some clones in this sample may be carry-over from other donors' samples. CDR3s include the opening cysteine and the closing phenylalanine or tryptophan. The D gene is left open where the match is weak. The size entry is marked missing in some rows and otherwise reads once, few, many or a size class.

>TRBJ1-1|.|TRBV9|.
CASSVVRGGISEAFF
TGTGCCAGCAGCGTAGTGAGGGGGGGAATCAGTGAAGCTTTCTTT
>TRBJ2-1|.|TRBV6-1|.
CASLRGDASYNEQFF
TGTGCCAGCCTGCGAGGGGACGCCTCCTACAATGAGCAGTTCTTC
>TRBJ2-2|few|TRBV2|.
CASSLQASFGELFF
TGTGCCAGCAGTTTGCAGGCATCGTTTGGGGAGCTGTTTTTT
>TRBJ2-1|.|TRBV5-1|.
CASSSSIGIHSYNEQFF
TGCGCCAGCAGCTCTAGCATAGGGATCCACTCCTACAATGAGCAGTTCTTC
>TRBJ1-3|once|TRBV5-4|.
CASSSGAAAGNTIYF
TGTGCCAGCAGTTCGGGGGCAGCTGCTGGAAACACCATATATTTT
>TRBJ2-1|few|TRBV14|TRBD2
CASSQPAASGSTEQFF
TGTGCCAGCAGCCAGCCTGCAGCTAGCGGGAGTACTGAGCAGTTCTTC
>TRBJ2-5|.|TRBV7-6|.
CASSLAVGRETQYF
TGTGCCAGCAGCTTAGCGGTGGGTCGAGAGACCCAGTACTTC
>TRBJ1-1|.|TRBV29-1|.
CSVVRAVGTEAFF
TGCAGCGTAGTGAGGGCCGTGGGCACTGAAGCTTTCTTT
>TRBJ2-7|.|TRBV10-3|TRBD1
CATSEGQGWDEQYF
TGTGCCACCAGCGAGGGACAGGGATGGGACGAGCAGTACTTC
>TRBJ2-2|few|TRBV2|.
CASIDREEIGELFF
TGTGCCAGCATCGACAGGGAGGAGATTGGGGAGCTGTTTTTT
>TRBJ2-5|.|TRBV29-1|.
CSVEERGGTETQYF
TGCAGCGTTGAAGAACGGGGAGGAACAGAGACCCAGTACTTC
>TRBJ1-2|.|TRBV10-3|.
CAISEYDAYGYTF
TGTGCCATCAGTGAGTACGACGCCTATGGCTACACCTTC
>TRBJ2-1|.|TRBV18|.
CASSPISVSIAYNEQFF
TGTGCCAGCTCACCCATTTCTGTCTCGATTGCCTACAATGAGCAGTTCTTC
>TRBJ2-1|.|TRBV19|TRBD2
CASSRAGVGSYNEQFF
TGTGCCAGTAGTCGAGCGGGAGTCGGCTCCTACAATGAGCAGTTCTTC
>TRBJ1-6|.|TRBV27|.
CASSLRFGSPLHF
TGTGCCAGCAGCCTACGGTTTGGGTCACCCCTCCACTTT
>TRBJ1-4|few|TRBV7-9|.
CASSTGLGGEKLFF
TGTGCCAGCAGCACGGGCTTAGGAGGTGAAAAACTGTTTTTT